The next 28 T cell receptor beta chains were all read from a single sample in a study of blood T cell repertoires in COVID-19. The method was immunoSEQ multiplex PCR; TCRdb's version includes in-frame clones alone and lacks a portion of them. In the table there are roughly 100,000 clones, over 75% of which are singletons. Sample: peripheral blood. These receptors all come from a human donor in a cohort sampled during active COVID-19.

The chain recombines TRBV28 with TRBJ2-4; D is unclear. Germline CDR1 is MDHEN and CDR2 is SYDVKM. CDR3 length equals 16 residues. Between the trimmed V and J ends, which lost 6 bases and 1 base, there was a span of 16 bases. Here the CDR3 reads CASRSPFAMAKNIQYF. The CDR3 nucleotides read TGTGCCAGCAGGTCCCCGTTTGCGATGGCCAAAAACATTCAGTACTTC.

The chain recombines TRBV28 with TRBJ2-3, with TRBD2 identical over 11 bases. The V gene end was trimmed by 4 bases and the J gene end by 6 bases; junction bases not matched to a gene: 6. CDR3 length equals 15 residues. Germline values: CDR1 MDHEN, CDR2 SYDVKM. CDR3 nucleotides: TGTGCCAGCAGTTCCCCTAGCGGGGGGACGGATACGCAGTATTTT. It encodes CASSSPSGGTDTQYF.

The CDR3 loop reads CAIGTDENGYTF. The CDR3 DNA follows: TGTGCCATCGGGACAGATGAGAATGGCTACACCTTC. V usage is TRBV2 and J usage is TRBJ1-2; 7 nucleotides agree with TRBD1. Germline loops: CDR1 SNHLY, CDR2 FYNNEI. With V trimmed by 10 bases and J by 6 bases, 8 bases remained unmatched. The CDR3 runs to 12 residues.

This clone was recorded a few times. The CDR3 DNA follows: TGTGCCAGCAGACCCCCAGGGGATCTGGATGAAAAACTGTTTTTT. Its protein is CASRPPGDLDEKLFF. The V and J genes are TRBV28 and TRBJ1-4, with D maybe TRBD1 (6 bases). V lost 6 bases, J lost 6 bases, and 17 bases lay in between. This CDR3 is built from 15 residues. CDR1 is MDHEN and CDR2 is SYDVKM in the germline V gene.

V gene TRBV6-5 combines with J gene TRBJ1-1; 9 bases are a match to TRBD1. With 6 bases clipped from V and 5 bases from J, the junction kept 10 bases outside the gene matches. This CDR3 is 15 amino acids long. CDR1 is MNHEY and CDR2 is SVGAGI in the germline V gene. The DNA of the CDR3 is TGTGCCAGCAGGAAAAGCACAGGGGGCGGTACTGAAGCTTTCTTT. Translated, it gives CASRKSTGGGTEAFF.

This clone was detected only a few times. This chain's CDR3 is CAISESWLGQGSHEQYF. The CDR3 nucleotides read TGTGCCATCAGTGAGTCATGGTTGGGACAGGGGAGCCACGAGCAGTACTTC. V usage is TRBV10-3 and J usage is TRBJ2-7; 10 bases match TRBD1. Per germline, CDR1 ENHRY and CDR2 SYGVKD. The ends lost 0 bases at V and 5 bases at J; junction bases unmatched: 10. This CDR3 comprises 17 residues.

This chain uses TRBV6-2 or TRBV6-3 with TRBJ1-1; 7 positions match TRBD1. J gave up 4 bases and V 5 bases, and 4 bases lay outside the gene matches. Germline V gene data show CDR1 as MNHEY and CDR2 as SVGEGT. This CDR3 has 13 residues. As DNA, the CDR3 is TGTGCCAGCAGTGGGGGGACAGCCACTGAAGCTTTCTTT. Translation: CASSGGTATEAFF.

V gene TRBV4-3 combines with J gene TRBJ2-5, with D tentatively TRBD1 (6 bases). The CDR3 is 14 amino acids. Trimming left V 4 bases short and J 5 bases short, with 14 bases between. Germline assignment: CDR1 LGHNA and CDR2 YSLEER. DNA of the CDR3: TGCGCCAGCAGCCTATGGGGGCTGGAGGAGACCCAGTACTTC. This gives the protein CASSLWGLEETQYF.

The rearrangement uses TRBV28 and TRBJ1-2; TRBD1 might be the D (6 bases). V lost 1 base to trimming and J lost 8 bases, with 11 bases between them. This CDR3 is 13 amino acids long. Germline CDR1 and CDR2: MDHEN and SYDVKM. Written as DNA, the CDR3 is TGTGCCAGCAGTTTATTCCACAGGGACGGCTACACCTTC. Protein sequence: CASSLFHRDGYTF.

The chain combines TRBV7-2 with TRBJ2-7; 10 bases line up with TRBD1. In germline, CDR1 is SGHTA, CDR2 FQGNSA. Germline trimming cut 5 bases from V and 4 bases from J; bases unmatched to any gene: 5. The CDR3 length is 14 residues. CDR3 sequence: CASSRGQGKYEQYF. For the CDR3, the DNA is TGTGCCAGCAGCCGGGGACAGGGGAAGTACGAGCAGTACTTC.

This rearrangement joins TRBV5-4 to TRBJ2-5, with TRBD2 matching 11 bases. This CDR3 region has 16 residues. Germline lookup yields CDR1 SGHNT and CDR2 YYREEE (reference sequence). With V trimmed by 5 bases and J by 3 bases, 9 bases remained unmatched. The DNA of the CDR3 is TGTGCCAGCAGGTCCCTAGCGGGGGGTTCAAAAGAGACCCAGTACTTC. Amino acid sequence: CASRSLAGGSKETQYF.

V gene TRBV27 combines with J gene TRBJ1-5, with 8 bases fitting TRBD1. The CDR3 extends over 14 amino acids. Germline trimming cut 3 bases from V and 5 bases from J; bases unmatched to any gene: 3. From germline, CDR1 is MNHEY and CDR2 SMNVEV (reference sequence). In DNA form, the CDR3 reads TGTGCCAGCAGTTTGGGCAGGGGGCATCAGCCCCAGCATTTT. Translation: CASSLGRGHQPQHF.

The V gene is TRBV3-1 (or the pseudogene TRBV3-2), the J gene TRBJ2-7; 7 bases are shared with TRBD1. Germline assignment: CDR1 LGHDT and CDR2 YNNKEL (reference sequence). The J segment lost 3 bases and the V segment lost 3 bases, leaving 5 bases of the junction unmatched. This CDR3 is 14 amino acids long. The DNA of the CDR3 is TGTGCCAGCAGCCATTGGCAGGGGGACTACGAGCAGTACTTC. It yields the protein CASSHWQGDYEQYF.

This clone was recorded only once. The gene calls are TRBV11-2 and TRBJ2-7; no reliable D call. This CDR3 has 13 residues. Germline loops: CDR1 SGHAT, CDR2 FQNNGV. V was cut by 0 bases and J by 2 bases, with 5 bases left in between. This CDR3 is CASSLDRTYEQYF. Here the CDR3 DNA reads TGTGCCAGCAGCTTAGACAGAACCTACGAGCAGTACTTC.

The chain recombines TRBV11-3 with TRBJ2-7, with D unresolved. Between the trimmed V and J ends, which lost 0 bases and 5 bases, there was a span of 8 bases. Germline assignment: CDR1 SGHNT and CDR2 YENEEA. The CDR3 totals 13 residues. The CDR3 nucleotides are TGTGCCAGCAGCTTAGATCACCTAAACGAGCAGTACTTC. Protein sequence: CASSLDHLNEQYF. Full variable domain (rest looked up from reference TRBV11-3 and TRBJ2-7): EAGVVQSPRYKIIEKKQPVAFWCNPISGHNTLYWYLQNLGQGPELLIRYENEEAVDDSQLPKDRFSAERLKGVDSTLKIQPAELGDSAVYLCASSLDHLNEQYFGPGTRLTVT.

Judged by abundance, this clone is large. This rearrangement joins TRBV19 to TRBJ2-1; TRBD1 matches at 10 bases. With V trimmed by 3 bases and J by 7 bases, 6 bases remained unmatched. Germline V gives CDR1 LNHDA, CDR2 SQIVND (reference sequence). The CDR3 contains 15 residues. CDR3 sequence: CASSISRTGGNEQFF. CDR3 DNA sequence: TGTGCCAGTAGTATTAGTAGGACAGGGGGGAATGAGCAGTTCTTC. Together with reference TRBV19 and TRBJ2-1, the CDR3 gives the full variable domain: DGGITQSPKYLFRKEGQNVTLSCEQNLNHDAMYWYRQDPGQGLRLIYYSQIVNDFQKGDIAEGYSVSREKKESFPLTVTSAQKNPTAFYLCASSISRTGGNEQFFGPGTRLTVL.

J is TRBJ2-7 and V is TRBV27; perhaps TRBD1 as D (6 bases). This CDR3 has 16 residues. Germline V gene sequence: CDR1 MNHEY, CDR2 SMNVEV (reference sequence). V lost 6 bases, J lost 0 bases, and 18 bases lay in between. The CDR3 nucleotides are TGTGCCAGCAGCTTCGGGGCAGGGGCAAGCTCCTACGAGCAGTACTTC. Translating gives CASSFGAGASSYEQYF.

The gene calls are TRBV7-9 and TRBJ1-2, with TRBD1 identical over 10 bases. Germline V gene sequence: CDR1 SEHNR, CDR2 FQNEAQ (reference sequence). CDR3 length equals 15 residues. Trimming cost V 1 base and J 4 bases; bases outside gene matches: 3. The CDR3 sequence: CASSLGTGGGYGYTF. The CDR3 DNA reads as TGTGCCAGCAGCTTAGGGACAGGGGGTGGCTATGGCTACACCTTC.

The gene calls are TRBV5-1 and TRBJ2-7; possibly TRBD2 for D (5 bases). This CDR3 region has 14 residues. Germline V gene data show CDR1 as SGHRS and CDR2 as YFSETQ. Between the trimmed V and J ends, which lost 0 bases and 2 bases, there was a span of 9 bases. This chain's CDR3 is CASSLGESPYEQYF. CDR3 nucleotide sequence: TGCGCCAGCAGCTTGGGGGAGTCCCCCTACGAGCAGTACTTC.

This clone was recorded once. The chain has TRBV10-3 and TRBJ2-3; 7 positions agree with TRBD1. Germline V gene lookup returns CDR1 ENHRY and CDR2 SYGVKD. The V gene end was trimmed by 2 bases and the J gene end by 0 bases; junction bases not matched to a gene: 11. CDR3 size: 18 residues. This CDR3 is CAISEHTPGGRSTDTQYF. The CDR3 DNA reads TGTGCCATCAGTGAGCATACACCAGGGGGTCGGAGCACAGATACGCAGTATTTT.

In this sample, this clone turned up a few times. The genes are TRBV10-1 and TRBJ2-2; D might be TRBD1 (5 bases). Germline lookup yields CDR1 WNHNN and CDR2 SYGVQD (reference sequence). This CDR3 has 15 amino acids. Trimming left V 0 bases short and J 9 bases short, with 14 bases between. CDR3 protein: CASSESRWTPWELFF. As DNA, the CDR3 is TGCGCCAGCAGTGAGTCGCGCTGGACACCCTGGGAGCTGTTTTTT.

A single count supports this clone. V is TRBV19 and J is TRBJ1-1; D is ambiguous. Germline V gene lookup returns CDR1 LNHDA and CDR2 SQIVND (reference sequence). V lost 5 bases and J 2 bases, leaving 12 bases between the germline ends. The CDR3 has 14 residues. DNA of the CDR3: TGTGCCAGTAGTCCGAGAGGGCTCAACACTGAAGCTTTCTTT. Protein sequence: CASSPRGLNTEAFF. The whole variable domain, filled in from reference TRBV19 and TRBJ1-1, reads DGGITQSPKYLFRKEGQNVTLSCEQNLNHDAMYWYRQDPGQGLRLIYYSQIVNDFQKGDIAEGYSVSREKKESFPLTVTSAQKNPTAFYLCASSPRGLNTEAFFGQGTRLTVV.

The V and J genes are TRBV9 and TRBJ1-1; D uncertain. The V gene's germline CDR1 is SGDLS and CDR2 YYNGEE. CDR3 length: 13 residues. V lost 4 bases, J lost 1 base, and 8 bases lay in between. The CDR3 sequence is CASSYSGNTEAFF. The CDR3 DNA sequence: TGTGCCAGCAGCTACTCGGGGAACACTGAAGCTTTCTTT.

CDR3 nucleotide sequence: TGCGCCAGCAGTGGACAGGGGGCTGGTGAAGCTTTCTTT. Protein product: CASSGQGAGEAFF. V and J are TRBV10-2 and TRBJ1-1, with 10 bases that match TRBD1. Germline values: CDR1 WSHSY, CDR2 SAAADI. Losses at the gene ends were 4 bases for V and 7 bases for J; bases not matched to a gene: 3. The CDR3 covers 13 residues.

This chain links TRBV5-1 with TRBJ1-6; D possibly corresponds to TRBD1 (5 bases). CDR3 length equals 15 residues. Looked up from germline, CDR1 is SGHRS and CDR2 is YFSETQ. Trimming pared 4 bases from V and 0 bases from J, leaving 8 bases between. The CDR3 protein is CASSPDSSYNSPLHF. Here the CDR3 DNA reads TGCGCCAGCAGCCCAGACAGCTCCTATAATTCACCCCTCCACTTT.

The rearrangement links TRBV27 to TRBJ1-5, with D perhaps matching TRBD1 (5 bases). The length of the CDR3 is 13 residues. The V gene lost 4 bases and the J gene lost 6 bases, with 10 bases spanning the gap. Germline CDR1 MNHEY, CDR2 SMNVEV (reference sequence). The CDR3 bases are TGTGCCAGCAGTTCAGGGTCGGGTCAGCCCCAGCATTTT. Translation: CASSSGSGQPQHF.

This clone showed up just once. The gene calls are TRBV6-1 and TRBJ1-6; D remains unclear. Germline V gives CDR1 MNHNS, CDR2 SASEGT. The CDR3 runs 15 residues. With 2 bases removed from V and 7 bases from J, the gap between germline ends came to 12 bases. The CDR3 DNA sequence: TGTGCCAGCAGTGAACTGGAGGCATACAATTCACCCCTCCACTTT. It codes for CASSELEAYNSPLHF.

This chain uses TRBV11-3 with TRBJ1-1, with TRBD1 matching over 8 bases. Germline V gene sequence: CDR1 SGHNT, CDR2 YENEEA. V lost 5 bases and J lost 3; bases outside the gene matches: 5. The CDR3 spans 14 residues. CDR3 nucleotide sequence: TGTGCCAGCAGCAGGTCGGACAGGGACACTGAAGCTTTCTTT. The encoded protein is CASSRSDRDTEAFF.